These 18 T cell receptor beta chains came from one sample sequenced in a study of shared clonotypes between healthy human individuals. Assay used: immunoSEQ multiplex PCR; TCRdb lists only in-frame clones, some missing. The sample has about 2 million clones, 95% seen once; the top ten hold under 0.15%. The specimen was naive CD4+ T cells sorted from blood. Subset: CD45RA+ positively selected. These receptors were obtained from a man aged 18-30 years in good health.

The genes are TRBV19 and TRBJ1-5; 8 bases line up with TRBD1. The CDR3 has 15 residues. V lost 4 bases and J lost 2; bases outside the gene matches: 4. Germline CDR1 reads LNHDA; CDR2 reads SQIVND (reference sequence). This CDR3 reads CASSTGQVGNQPQHF. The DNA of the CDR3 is TGTGCCAGTAGTACGGGACAGGTGGGCAATCAGCCCCAGCATTTT.

CDR3 in amino acids: CASSDGPGGSYEQYF. The CDR3 DNA follows: TGTGCCAGCAGTGATGGGCCAGGGGGCTCCTACGAGCAGTACTTC. V and J are TRBV2 and TRBJ2-7, with 7 bases aligning to TRBD1. Germline V CDR1 and CDR2: SNHLY, FYNNEI. Trimming removed 3 bases from V and 0 bases from J; junction bases left unmatched: 5. This CDR3 has 15 residues.

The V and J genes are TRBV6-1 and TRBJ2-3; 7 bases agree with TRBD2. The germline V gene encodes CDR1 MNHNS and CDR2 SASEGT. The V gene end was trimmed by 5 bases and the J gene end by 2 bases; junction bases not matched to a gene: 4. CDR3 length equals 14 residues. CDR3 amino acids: CASSRLAVTDTQYF. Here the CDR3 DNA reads TGTGCCAGCAGTAGGCTAGCGGTCACAGATACGCAGTATTTT.

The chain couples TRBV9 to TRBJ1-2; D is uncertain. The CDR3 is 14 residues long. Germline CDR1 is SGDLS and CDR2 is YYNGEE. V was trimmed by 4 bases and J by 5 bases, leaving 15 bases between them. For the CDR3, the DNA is TGTGCCAGCAGCTCCAGTCCCGGCCCGTATGGCTACACCTTC. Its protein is CASSSSPGPYGYTF.

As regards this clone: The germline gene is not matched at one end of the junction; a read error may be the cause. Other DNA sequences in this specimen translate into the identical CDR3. DNA for the CDR3: TGTGCCAGTAGTATAACCGGCCCCAACACTGAGGCTTTCTTT. Translation gives CASSITGPNTEAFF. The rearrangement links TRBV19 to TRBJ1-1, with D uncertain. Germline loops: CDR1 LNHDA, CDR2 SQIVND (reference sequence). There are 14 residues in the CDR3.

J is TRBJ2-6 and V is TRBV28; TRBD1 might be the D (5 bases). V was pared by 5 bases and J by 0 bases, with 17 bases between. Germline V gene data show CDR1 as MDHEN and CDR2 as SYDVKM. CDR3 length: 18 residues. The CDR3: CASSPQGKSSSGANVLTF. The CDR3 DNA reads TGTGCCAGCAGTCCGCAGGGAAAATCTAGCTCTGGGGCCAACGTCCTGACTTTC.

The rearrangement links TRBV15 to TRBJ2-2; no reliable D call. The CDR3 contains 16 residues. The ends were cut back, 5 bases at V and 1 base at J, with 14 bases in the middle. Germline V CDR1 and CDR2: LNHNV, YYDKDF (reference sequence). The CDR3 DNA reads TGTGCCACCAGCCCAGGCCAAACTTGGAACACCGGGGAGCTGTTTTTT. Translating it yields CATSPGQTWNTGELFF.

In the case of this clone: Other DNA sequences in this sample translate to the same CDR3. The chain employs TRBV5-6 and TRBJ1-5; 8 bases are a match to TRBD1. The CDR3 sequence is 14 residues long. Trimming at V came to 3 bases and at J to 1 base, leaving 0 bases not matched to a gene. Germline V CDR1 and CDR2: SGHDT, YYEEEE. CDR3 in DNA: TGTGCCAGCAGCTACAGGGGGAGCAATCAGCCCCAGCATTTT. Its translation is CASSYRGSNQPQHF.

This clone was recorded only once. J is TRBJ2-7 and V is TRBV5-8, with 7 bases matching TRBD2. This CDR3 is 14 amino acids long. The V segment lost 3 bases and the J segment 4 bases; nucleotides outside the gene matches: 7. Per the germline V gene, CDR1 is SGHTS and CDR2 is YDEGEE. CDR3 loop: CASSYGAGVYEQYF. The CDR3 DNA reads TGTGCCAGCAGCTATGGGGCGGGAGTATACGAGCAGTACTTC.

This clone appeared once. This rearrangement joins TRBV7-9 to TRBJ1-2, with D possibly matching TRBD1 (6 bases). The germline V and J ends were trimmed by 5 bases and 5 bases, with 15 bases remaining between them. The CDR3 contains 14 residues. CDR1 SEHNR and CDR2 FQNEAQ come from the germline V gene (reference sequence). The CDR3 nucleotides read TGTGCCAGCAGCGTTACAGGGAGCAAGTATGGCTACACCTTC. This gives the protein CASSVTGSKYGYTF.

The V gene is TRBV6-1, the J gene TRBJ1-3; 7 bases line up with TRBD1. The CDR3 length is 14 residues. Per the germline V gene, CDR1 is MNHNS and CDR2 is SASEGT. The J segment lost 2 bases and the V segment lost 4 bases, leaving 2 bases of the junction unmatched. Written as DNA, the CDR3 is TGTGCCAGCAGTGGACAGGGACCTGGAAACACCATATATTTT. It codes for CASSGQGPGNTIYF.

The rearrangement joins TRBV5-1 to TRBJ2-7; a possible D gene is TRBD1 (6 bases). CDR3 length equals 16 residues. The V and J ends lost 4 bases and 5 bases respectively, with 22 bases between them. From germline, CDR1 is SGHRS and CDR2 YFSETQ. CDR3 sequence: CASSDPTGRYMDEQYF. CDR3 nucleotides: TGCGCCAGCAGCGATCCAACAGGGCGTTATATGGACGAGCAGTACTTC.

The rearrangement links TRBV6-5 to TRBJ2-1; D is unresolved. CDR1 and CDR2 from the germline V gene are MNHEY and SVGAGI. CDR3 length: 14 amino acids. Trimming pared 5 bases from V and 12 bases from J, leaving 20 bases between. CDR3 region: CASSPRSPPAGQFF. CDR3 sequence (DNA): TGTGCCAGCAGTCCACGTTCGCCCCCCGCCGGGCAGTTCTTC.

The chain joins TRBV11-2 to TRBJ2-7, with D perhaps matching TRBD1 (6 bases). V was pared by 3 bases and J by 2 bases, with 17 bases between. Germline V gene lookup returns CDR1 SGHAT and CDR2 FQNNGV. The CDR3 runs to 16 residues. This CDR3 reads CASSFQGLGPTYEQYF. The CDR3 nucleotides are TGTGCCAGCAGCTTTCAGGGGCTGGGACCGACCTACGAGCAGTACTTC. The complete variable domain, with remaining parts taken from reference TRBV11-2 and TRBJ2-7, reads EAGVAQSPRYKIIEKRQSVAFWCNPISGHATLYWYQQILGQGPKLLIQFQNNGVVDDSQLPKDRFSAERLKGVDSTLKIQPAKLEDSAVYLCASSFQGLGPTYEQYFGPGTRLTVT.

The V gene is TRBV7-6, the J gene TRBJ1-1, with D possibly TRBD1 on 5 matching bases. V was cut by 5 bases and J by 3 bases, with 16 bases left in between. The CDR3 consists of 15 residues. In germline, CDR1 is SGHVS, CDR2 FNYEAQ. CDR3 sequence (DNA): TGTGCCAGCAGCCAGGGATTTTACCCCGACACTGAAGCTTTCTTT. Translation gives CASSQGFYPDTEAFF.

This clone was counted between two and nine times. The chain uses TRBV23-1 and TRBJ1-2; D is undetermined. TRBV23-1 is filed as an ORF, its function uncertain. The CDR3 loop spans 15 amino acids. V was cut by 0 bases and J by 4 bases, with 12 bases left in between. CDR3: CASSQSNPKSYGYTF. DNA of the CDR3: TGCGCCAGCAGTCAATCTAACCCAAAGAGCTATGGCTACACCTTC.

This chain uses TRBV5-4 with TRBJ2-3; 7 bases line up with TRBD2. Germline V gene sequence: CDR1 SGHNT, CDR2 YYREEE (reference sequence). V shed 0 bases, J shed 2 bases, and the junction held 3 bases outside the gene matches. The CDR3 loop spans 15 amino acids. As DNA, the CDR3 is TGTGCCAGCAGCTTGGGCGCGGGAGACACAGATACGCAGTATTTT. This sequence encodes CASSLGAGDTDTQYF.

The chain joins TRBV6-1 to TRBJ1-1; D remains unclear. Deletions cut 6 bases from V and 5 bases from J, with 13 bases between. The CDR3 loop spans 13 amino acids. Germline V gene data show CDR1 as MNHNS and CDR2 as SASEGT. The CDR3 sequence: CASRQISGTEAFF. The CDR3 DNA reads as TGTGCCAGCAGGCAGATAAGCGGGACTGAAGCTTTCTTT.